The 27 T cell receptor beta chains in this list originate from one sample, sequenced in a study of blood T cells in healthy people across ages. Primed by a sample-barcoded 5' primer and a J-beta primer mix, a second PCR proceeded for about 6 to 12 cycles. TCRdb analysed the 5' RACE reads with MiXCR anew, one entry per CDR3 protein. There are about 700,000 distinct CDR3 sequences in the sample; roughly 32% occur only once, and roughly 14% lies in the top ten. The sequencing sample was made of blood. These receptors all come from a woman aged 80 or over in good health.

For this clonotype: This may arise from a read error, as a much more abundant clone is one base away. This sequence joins TRBV3-1 and TRBJ2-7; a weak D match, TRBD2 (6 bases). V lost 2 bases to trimming and J lost 7 bases, with 15 bases between them. CDR1 is LGHDT, CDR2 YNNKEL, per germline (reference sequence). The CDR3 consists of 14 residues. CDR3 sequence reads: CASSQRRSGTEQYF. The CDR3 DNA reads as TGTGCCAGCAGCCAAAGACGTAGCGGCACTGAGCAGTACTTC.

To note about this clonotype: Just one base apart from a much larger clone, this may be a read error. The chain couples TRBV4-1 to TRBJ2-4; D possibly matches TRBD1 or TRBD2 (7 bases each). The CDR3 extends over 14 amino acids. Trimming shortened V by 0 bases and J by 13 bases, and 16 bases separated the two germline ends. Germline CDR1 MGHRA, CDR2 YSYEKL. CDR3 in amino acids: CASSQETGDYGQYF. The CDR3 coding sequence is TGCGCCAGCAGCCAAGAAACAGGGGACTACGGGCAGTACTTC.

This clonotype has more than one count but fewer than ten. V usage is TRBV6-6 and J usage is TRBJ1-5, with D unresolved. The CDR3 is 16 residues long. Germline V gives CDR1 MNHNY, CDR2 SVGAGI (reference sequence). V was cut by 0 bases and J by 0 bases, with 9 bases left in between. CDR3: CASSYSHTVSNQPQHF. The CDR3 DNA is TGTGCCAGCAGTTACTCGCACACAGTTAGCAATCAGCCCCAGCATTTT.

This clonotype was counted many times. V gene TRBV12-3 or TRBV12-4 combines with J gene TRBJ1-2; D gene ambiguous. The ends were cut back, 2 bases at V and 4 bases at J, with 5 bases in the middle. This CDR3 is 12 amino acids long. The CDR3 DNA is TGTGCCAGCAGTTTATTTTCCTATGGCTACACCTTC. Protein product: CASSLFSYGYTF.

This clonotype has at least ten counts. J is TRBJ2-7 and V is TRBV5-1, with a weak D call TRBD1 (5 bases). With 2 bases removed from V and 0 bases from J, the gap between germline ends came to 9 bases. The germline V gene encodes CDR1 SGHRS and CDR2 YFSETQ. The CDR3 runs 14 residues. The CDR3 DNA sequence: TGCGCCAGCAGCTTAGACAGCCTCTCCTACGAGCAGTACTTC. Its translation: CASSLDSLSYEQYF.

The chain has TRBV10-3 and TRBJ2-3, with D perhaps matching TRBD1 (6 bases). The CDR3 runs 16 residues. Germline V CDR1 and CDR2: ENHRY, SYGVKD. V dropped 4 bases and J dropped 2 bases, with 16 bases sitting between them. CDR3: CAISGEQGPYTDTQYF. In DNA form, the CDR3 reads TGTGCCATCAGTGGGGAACAGGGACCCTACACAGATACGCAGTATTTT.

This clonotype was observed once. V gene TRBV2 combines with J gene TRBJ2-1; D tentatively reads TRBD1 or TRBD2 (5 bases each). Trimming removed 1 base at V and 8 bases at J, with 15 bases between. CDR1 and CDR2 from the germline V gene are SNHLY and FYNNEI. This CDR3 contains 15 residues. The CDR3 sequence: CASSEGSGTWDEQFF. The CDR3 coding sequence is TGTGCCAGCAGTGAAGGTTCGGGGACCTGGGATGAGCAGTTCTTC.

This clonotype was seen at least ten times. Compared with germline, one end of the junction differs, possibly owing to a read error. DNA of the CDR3: TGTGCTAGCAGCTTAGGGACAGGGGTACGGGAGACCCAGTACTTC. It yields the protein CASSLGTGVRETQYF. The chain employs TRBV7-7 and TRBJ2-5, with 10 bases lining up with TRBD1. From germline, CDR1 is SSHAT and CDR2 FNYEAQ (reference sequence). The CDR3 covers 15 residues. Full variable domain (outside the CDR3, taken from reference TRBV7-7 and TRBJ2-5): GAGVSQSPRYKVTKRGQDVTLRCDPISSHATLYWYQQALGQGPEFLTYFNYEAQPDKSGLPSDRFSAERPEGSISTLTIQRTEQRDSAMYRCASSLGTGVRETQYFGPGTRLLVL.

This clonotype has ten or more counts. This chain joins TRBV7-2 and TRBJ2-1; no clear D gene. V was pared by 5 bases and J by 9 bases, with 17 bases between. From germline, CDR1 is SGHTA and CDR2 FQGNSA. This CDR3 spans 14 amino acids. The CDR3 region is CASSPHRAWAEQFF. The CDR3 nucleotides are TGTGCCAGCAGCCCACACCGGGCGTGGGCTGAGCAGTTCTTC.

The CDR3 DNA reads TGCAGTGCCCCGGACAGAGCCTACGAGCAGTACTTC. Translation: CSAPDRAYEQYF. The J gene is TRBJ2-7, the V gene TRBV20-1; TRBD1 might be the D (6 bases). Germline V CDR1 and CDR2: DFQATT, SNEGSKA (reference sequence). CDR3 length: 12 residues. V lost 6 bases and J lost 2, with 11 bases in between.

The rearrangement joins TRBV3-1 to TRBJ1-3; the match to TRBD1 covers 12 bases. Germline V lookup: CDR1 LGHDT, CDR2 YNNKEL (reference sequence). This CDR3 is 17 amino acids long. The V gene end was trimmed by 6 bases and the J gene end by 4 bases; junction bases not matched to a gene: 10. The CDR3 DNA sequence: TGTGCCAGCAGTTACACCGGGACAGGGGGCGTCGGAAACACCATATATTTT. As protein: CASSYTGTGGVGNTIYF.

Worth noting for this clonotype: A much larger clone differs by one base, so this may be a read error. J is TRBJ1-1 and V is TRBV12-3 or TRBV12-4; 7 positions match TRBD1. This CDR3 comprises 14 residues. CDR3 region: CASSLLQGDTEVFF. The CDR3 bases are TGTGCCAGCAGTTTACTCCAGGGGGACACTGAAGTTTTCTTT.

This clonotype has a count of ten or more. This sequence joins TRBV6-2 or TRBV6-3 and TRBJ2-1; 7 bases are shared with TRBD1. Germline CDR1 is MNHEY and CDR2 is SVGEGT. This CDR3 has 14 amino acids. The J segment lost 1 base and the V segment lost 7 bases, leaving 4 bases of the junction unmatched. CDR3: CASMDRRSYNEQFF. The CDR3 DNA sequence: TGTGCCAGCATGGACAGGAGATCCTACAATGAGCAGTTCTTC.

As regards this clonotype: This may be a read error, as it is one base from a much larger clone. This chain joins TRBV6-1 and TRBJ2-5; 8 bases are shared with TRBD2. The CDR3 consists of 15 residues. CDR1 is MNHNS, CDR2 SASEGT, per germline. Germline trimming cut 6 bases from V and 11 bases from J; bases unmatched to any gene: 17. The CDR3 spells CASRTGLLRRGEQYF. The CDR3 DNA reads TGTGCCAGCAGAACGGGACTACTCCGGCGGGGGGAGCAGTACTTC.

In regard to this clonotype: Possible read error: a much larger clone is one base away. V gene TRBV6-2 or TRBV6-3 combines with J gene TRBJ1-6, with 9 nucleotides matching TRBD1. The germline gives CDR1 MNHEY, CDR2 SVGEGT. This CDR3 region has 14 residues. CDR3 bases: TGTGCCAGCAGCCCAGGGACAGGGACCCTACCCCGCCACTTT. Translating gives CASSPGTGTLPRHF.

Only a few counts were recorded for this clonotype. A much larger clonotype is one base distant, so this may be a read error. V gene TRBV9 combines with J gene TRBJ2-3; D uncertain. Germline V CDR1 and CDR2: SGDLS, YYNGEE. There are 16 residues in the CDR3. CDR3 amino acids: CTSSVAPTISTDTQYF. DNA of the CDR3: TGTACCAGCAGCGTAGCCCCAACTATTAGCACAGATACGCAGTATTTT.

This clonotype was recorded many times. The chain uses TRBV29-1 and TRBJ1-2, with 9 bases aligning to TRBD1. The CDR3 spans 14 residues. J lost 2 bases, V lost 5 bases, and 6 bases had no gene match. Looked up from germline, CDR1 is SQVTM and CDR2 is ANQGSEA. CDR3: CSVSQGASNYGYTF. The CDR3 DNA follows: TGCAGCGTTTCACAGGGGGCGTCGAACTATGGCTACACCTTC.

This clonotype was seen only a few times. The rearrangement links TRBV7-9 to TRBJ1-1, with D possibly matching TRBD1 (5 bases). CDR3 length: 15 residues. With 0 bases removed from V and 7 bases from J, the gap between germline ends came to 15 bases. Germline V gene data show CDR1 as SEHNR and CDR2 as FQNEAQ (reference sequence). The DNA of the CDR3 is TGTGCCAGCAGCTTAGCGGGGGAGGGCAGGAGTGAAGCTTTCTTT. It yields the protein CASSLAGEGRSEAFF.

The CDR3 nucleotides are TGTGCCAGCAGCTCACGGACAGGGGCGGATGAAAAACTGTTTTTT. Its translation: CASSSRTGADEKLFF. The chain has TRBV9 and TRBJ1-4; 9 bases are shared with TRBD1. Germline trimming cut 4 bases from V and 6 bases from J; bases unmatched to any gene: 7. Germline lookup yields CDR1 SGDLS and CDR2 YYNGEE. This CDR3 region has 15 residues.

This clonotype was seen at least ten times. The gene calls are TRBV7-2 and TRBJ1-2, with D possibly being TRBD1 (5 bases). V shed 3 bases and J shed 0 bases, with 11 bases lying between them. This CDR3 spans 15 amino acids. Germline assignment: CDR1 SGHTA and CDR2 FQGNSA. In DNA, the CDR3 is TGTGCCAGCAGCTTCCGGGACGGGTCTAACTATGGCTACACCTTC. It is translated as CASSFRDGSNYGYTF.

To note about this clonotype: This could be a read error, since a much larger clone is one nucleotide away. V usage is TRBV7-2 and J usage is TRBJ2-1; weak D call: TRBD2 (6 bases). The CDR3 is 14 amino acids. With 1 base removed from V and 9 bases from J, the gap between germline ends came to 13 bases. CDR1 and CDR2 from the germline V gene are SGHTA and FQGNSA. The CDR3 DNA reads as TGTGCCAGCAGCTTAGATTTGGGGGGTAGTGAGCAGTTCTTC. It specifies CASSLDLGGSEQFF.

In its sample, this clonotype was seen many times. V and J are TRBV20-1 and TRBJ2-7; tentative D call: TRBD1 (5 bases). CDR3 length equals 10 residues. The germline gives CDR1 DFQATT, CDR2 SNEGSKA (reference sequence). V was cut by 2 bases and J by 7 bases, with 6 bases left in between. The CDR3 coding sequence is TGCAGTGCTAGAAAGGGGGAGCAGTACTTC. Translating gives CSARKGEQYF.

This clonotype occurred many times. This chain connects TRBV6-6 to TRBJ1-2; 8 bases are shared with TRBD1. The CDR3 sequence is 15 residues long. With V trimmed by 2 bases and J by 2 bases, 4 bases remained unmatched. Germline V CDR1 and CDR2: MNHNY, SVGAGI (reference sequence). This chain's CDR3 is CASSYTDRGNYGYTF. The DNA for the CDR3 is TGTGCCAGCAGTTACACCGACAGGGGAAACTATGGCTACACCTTC.

This clonotype has a count of ten or more. This chain joins TRBV9 and TRBJ2-5; D unresolved. Judging by the DNA end, TRBJ2-7 fits better; the J call may be wrong. The CDR3 is 14 amino acids. Germline CDR1 reads SGDLS; CDR2 reads YYNGEE. The DNA for the CDR3 is TGTGCCAGCAGCGTAAACGCCTTAGACCACGAGCAGTACTTC. It specifies CASSVNALDHEQYF.

The genes are TRBV7-7 and TRBJ2-1; D is unclear. V was pared by 0 bases and J by 6 bases, with 21 bases between. Germline CDR1 and CDR2: SSHAT and FNYEAQ (reference sequence). The CDR3 has 18 residues. In DNA, the CDR3 is TGTGCCAGCAGCTTAGCGAATCCTCTTCGGAGTCCAGTCAATGAGCAGTTCTTC. Its translation is CASSLANPLRSPVNEQFF.

With regard to this clonotype: A much larger clone differs from this one at a single base, so this may be a read error. V is TRBV20-1 and J is TRBJ2-1, with a tentative D call TRBD1 (5 bases). In germline, CDR1 is DFQATT, CDR2 SNEGSKA (reference sequence). The CDR3 runs to 12 residues. V was pared by 8 bases and J by 3 bases, with 11 bases between. CDR3 loop: CSWGKDYNEQFF. The CDR3 DNA is TGCAGTTGGGGCAAGGACTACAATGAGCAGTTCTTC.

Of note for this clonotype: The final CDR3 position lacks the conserved phenylalanine or tryptophan, pointing to a likely read error. The CDR3 DNA is TGCGCCAGCAGCTCTACCCGAGACAGATTTGACTACGAGCAGTACTAC. Encoded protein: CASSSTRDRFDYEQYY. The chain recombines TRBV5-1 with TRBJ2-4, with D possibly being TRBD1 (5 bases). The end of the DNA aligns better with TRBJ2-7, so the J call may be wrong. Germline V gives CDR1 SGHRS, CDR2 YFSETQ. This CDR3 is 16 amino acids long.